Included here is one TCR beta chain sequence, with context. The sample originates from a study of T cell changes during pregnancy in multiple sclerosis. The CDR3 loop spans 14 amino acids. V lost 4 bases to trimming and J lost 4 bases, with 9 bases between them. Germline CDR1 is SGDLS and CDR2 is YYNGEE. The table came from immunoSEQ multiplex PCR; TCRdb's copy has only in-frame clones and leaves some out. Here the sample spans around 72,000 clones, roughly 91% being singletons. The clonotype comes from a female donor in good health, enrolled as a control in a pregnancy study. The source was peripheral blood, collected in the third trimester of pregnancy. V and J are TRBV9 and TRBJ2-6; D is unclear. CDR3: CASSLQSGANVLTF. The DNA for the CDR3 is TGTGCCAGCAGCCTTCAGTCGGGGGCCAACGTCCTGACTTTC.